These 7 T cell receptor beta chains share one sample of origin, sequenced in a study of cytomegalovirus exposure and HLA in healthy donors. PCR used 60 Vbeta primers and 13 Jbeta primers. TCRdb's table, derived via immunoSEQ multiplex PCR, lists solely in-frame clones and lacks some. This repertoire comprises about 54,000 clones; its ten largest clones make up around 7.1%. Sequenced input: PBMCs. The receptors were gathered from a woman between 35 and 50 years old in good health and CMV-seronegative.

The chain recombines TRBV7-2 with TRBJ1-5; a weak D match, TRBD1 (6 bases). Trimming took off 2 bases at V and 5 bases at J, with 10 bases between the two ends. The CDR3 spans 14 residues. Germline-derived CDR1 and CDR2 are SGHTA and FQGNSA. The CDR3 sequence is CASSLTQGDQPQHF. The CDR3 DNA reads TGTGCCAGCAGCTTAACACAGGGAGATCAGCCCCAGCATTTT. Full variable domain (missing parts from reference TRBV7-2 and TRBJ1-5): GAGVSQSPSNKVTEKGKDVELRCDPISGHTALYWYRQSLGQGLEFLIYFQGNSAPDKSGLPSDRFSAERTGGSVSTLTIQRTQQEDSAVYLCASSLTQGDQPQHFGDGTRLSIL.

The genes are TRBV18 and TRBJ2-7; D perhaps matches TRBD1 (5 bases). The CDR3 covers 13 residues. Germline V lookup: CDR1 KGHSH, CDR2 LQKENI. The germline V and J ends were trimmed by 6 bases and 4 bases, with 13 bases remaining between them. The CDR3 region is CASSPQGEYEQYF. As DNA, the CDR3 is TGTGCCAGCTCGCCTCAGGGCGAATACGAGCAGTACTTC.

This rearrangement joins TRBV28 to TRBJ2-7, with D possibly TRBD2 on 5 matching bases. Germline loops: CDR1 MDHEN, CDR2 SYDVKM. The germline V and J ends were trimmed by 2 bases and 2 bases, with 13 bases remaining between them. This CDR3 is built from 15 residues. DNA for the CDR3: TGTGCCAGCAGTTTAGCGGGCGTTGGGGCCTACGAGCAGTACTTC. It translates to CASSLAGVGAYEQYF.

The chain uses TRBV27 and TRBJ2-7, with 9 bases fitting TRBD1. The germline gives CDR1 MNHEY, CDR2 SMNVEV (reference sequence). The CDR3 runs to 14 residues. V was clipped by 5 bases and J by 3 bases; unmatched bases: 5. The CDR3 nucleotides are TGTGCCAGCAGTGCGGGGACAGGGAGCTACGAGCAGTACTTC. Its protein is CASSAGTGSYEQYF.

This rearrangement joins TRBV5-6 to TRBJ1-2; D remains unclear. The CDR3 has 15 residues. Trimming left V 0 bases short and J 4 bases short, with 13 bases between. Looked up from germline, CDR1 is SGHDT and CDR2 is YYEEEE. CDR3 residues: CASSLEAAQIYGYTF. The CDR3 DNA is TGTGCCAGCAGCTTGGAGGCGGCCCAGATCTATGGCTACACCTTC.

The chain is built from TRBV18 and TRBJ2-7, with TRBD1 matching 7 bases. The V segment lost 2 bases and the J segment 2 bases; nucleotides outside the gene matches: 3. Germline CDR1 KGHSH, CDR2 LQKENI. The CDR3 runs 14 residues. As DNA, the CDR3 is TGTGCCAGCTCACCAACGACAGGGCCCTACGAGCAGTACTTC. This translates into CASSPTTGPYEQYF.

V and J are TRBV28 and TRBJ2-7; 8 bases are a match to TRBD2. Germline values: CDR1 MDHEN, CDR2 SYDVKM. The CDR3 contains 15 residues. The V and J ends lost 2 bases and 4 bases, in that order; junction bases with no gene match: 7. CDR3 loop: CASSLIERESYEQYF. CDR3 sequence (DNA): TGTGCCAGCAGTTTAATAGAGCGGGAGTCTTACGAGCAGTACTTC.